This record covers a single TCR beta chain. The data were obtained in a study of blood T cell repertoires in COVID-19. Overall study: Specimens from acute and convalescent COVID-19 originated in the United States, Italy and Spain.

Trimming took 2 bases from V and 4 from J, leaving 6 bases between them. The CDR3 contains 12 residues. CDR1 is SGHKS, CDR2 YYEKEE, per germline (reference sequence). Here immunoSEQ multiplex PCR was the method, and the copy in TCRdb shows in-frame clones only, minus some. The table lists about 20,000 clones, around 87% of them singletons. The sequencing input was peripheral blood. The receptor's source is a human donor in a cohort sampled during active COVID-19. V is TRBV5-5 and J is TRBJ1-2; no firm D call. The CDR3 coding sequence is TGTGCCAGCAGCTTAGGACTCTATGGCTACACCTTC. It yields the protein CASSLGLYGYTF. Drawing the rest from reference TRBV5-5 and TRBJ1-2, the complete variable domain is DAGVTQSPTHLIKTRGQQVTLRCSPISGHKSVSWYQQVLGQGPQFIFQYYEKEERGRGNFPDRFSARQFPNYSSELNVNALLLGDSALYLCASSLGLYGYTFGSGTRLTVV.